This T cell receptor (beta chain) was obtained from a study of cytomegalovirus exposure and HLA in healthy donors. Study results and caveats: Likely technical artifact: a cluster of highly shared sequence variants.

Only one count was recorded for this clone. Its antigen is currently unknown. This PCR relied on a set of 60 Vbeta primers and 13 Jbeta primers. Here immunoSEQ multiplex PCR was the method, and the copy in TCRdb shows in-frame clones only, minus some. The sample yields some 120,000 clones, more than 75% seen once. With 1 base removed from V and 5 bases from J, the gap between germline ends came to 12 bases. The CDR3 spans 16 residues. Germline V gives CDR1 MNHNY, CDR2 SVGAGI (reference sequence). The J gene is TRBJ1-6, the V gene TRBV6-6; D remains ambiguous. The TCR originated in a man aged 18 to 29 in good health and CMV-seronegative. Sequenced input: PBMCs. The CDR3 region is CASSYYVREDNSPLHF. The CDR3 DNA reads TGTGCCAGCAGTTACTATGTGAGGGAGGATAATTCACCCCTCCACTTT.